The 23 T cell receptor beta chains listed next were all sequenced from one sample in a study of T-cell reconstitution after alpha-beta-depleted transplantation in children. Unique molecular identifiers were used to barcode this TCRbeta library. TCRdb re-derived calls from the PCR reads in MiXCR, one entry per CDR3 protein. This sample has 500,000 or so distinct CDR3 sequences; roughly 33% occur once, and the top ten carry 2% to 3%. The sequenced sample was PBMCs from the stem cell graft donor, obtained from the stem cell graft. The source is a human donor who donated a stem cell graft to a child with aplastic anemia.

The chain recombines TRBV7-2 with TRBJ2-1; D unclear. This CDR3 region has 12 residues. V was pared by 3 bases and J by 6 bases, with 6 bases between. Germline CDR1 reads SGHTA; CDR2 reads FQGNSA. The CDR3 reads CASSFILNEQFF. In DNA, the CDR3 is TGTGCCAGCAGCTTTATCCTCAATGAGCAGTTCTTC.

This clonotype occurred a few times. CDR3 DNA: TGTGCCAGCAGCGCCTTCTTTCATGGGGAAACAGATACGCAGTATTTT. Its protein is CASSAFFHGETDTQYF. The chain uses TRBV12-3 or TRBV12-4 and TRBJ2-3; D not resolved. This CDR3 has 16 residues. Trimming took 6 bases from V and 3 from J, leaving 19 bases between them.

This chain connects TRBV20-1 to TRBJ2-1, with 12 bases that match TRBD2. Germline V lookup: CDR1 DFQATT, CDR2 SNEGSKA (reference sequence). Trimming took 6 bases from V and 6 from J; bases not matched to a gene: 9. This CDR3 is 15 amino acids long. CDR3 DNA sequence: TGCAGTGCGACCTCCGGGACTAGCGGGTTCAATGAGCAGTTCTTC. Its protein is CSATSGTSGFNEQFF.

This clonotype was picked up a small number of times. This chain uses TRBV20-1 with TRBJ1-1; possible D gene TRBD1, 5 bases. CDR3 length: 14 residues. Germline CDR1 reads DFQATT; CDR2 reads SNEGSKA (reference sequence). The ends were cut back, 4 bases at V and 1 base at J, with 13 bases in the middle. The CDR3, as DNA: TGCAGTGCTAAGGGCAACCAGGGGAACACTGAAGCTTTCTTT. Its translation: CSAKGNQGNTEAFF.

CDR3 protein: CASSSQGLDQPQHF. The CDR3 DNA sequence: TGTGCCAGCAGTTCACAGGGTCTTGATCAGCCCCAGCATTTT. The genes are TRBV6-5 and TRBJ1-5, with D possibly matching TRBD1 (6 bases). CDR3 length equals 14 residues. In germline, CDR1 is MNHEY, CDR2 SVGAGI. Trimming pared 4 bases from V and 5 bases from J, leaving 12 bases between.

The chain combines TRBV5-1 with TRBJ2-7; TRBD1 matches 7 bases. Germline-derived CDR1 and CDR2 are SGHRS and YFSETQ. This CDR3 comprises 15 residues. V gave up 4 bases and J gave up 0 bases; unmatched junction bases: 7. The CDR3 is CASSPTGQTSYEQYF. DNA for the CDR3: TGCGCCAGCAGCCCCACGGGACAGACCTCCTACGAGCAGTACTTC.

This clonotype was counted between two and nine times. The J gene is TRBJ2-1, the V gene TRBV14, with 7 bases that match TRBD2. In germline, CDR1 is SGHDN, CDR2 FVKESK. J lost 6 bases, V lost 3 bases, and 2 bases had no gene match. The length of the CDR3 is 13 residues. For the CDR3, the DNA is TGTGCCAGCAGCCAGGGGGGGTCCAATGAGCAGTTCTTC. Residues: CASSQGGSNEQFF.

This sequence joins TRBV10-2 and TRBJ1-2; D gene ambiguous. Germline loops: CDR1 WSHSY, CDR2 SAAADI. Trimming stripped 7 bases from V and 4 bases from J, with 16 bases between. CDR3 length: 14 amino acids. The CDR3 DNA reads TGCGCCAGCACTGGGCAGGCGACTGGCTATGGCTACACCTTC. Protein product: CASTGQATGYGYTF.

A few counts support this clonotype. The V and J genes are TRBV11-2 and TRBJ2-2; 7 positions agree with TRBD1. The J segment lost 1 base and the V segment lost 6 bases, leaving 11 bases of the junction unmatched. This CDR3 has 17 residues. Germline V CDR1 and CDR2: SGHAT, FQNNGV. The CDR3 is CASRPAVGTENTGELFF. The CDR3 nucleotides read TGTGCCAGCAGGCCGGCAGTCGGGACAGAGAACACCGGGGAGCTGTTTTTT.

This clonotype has more than one count but fewer than ten. This sequence joins TRBV27 and TRBJ2-2; no firm D call. V gave up 6 bases and J gave up 4 bases, with 21 bases separating them. CDR3 size: 17 residues. The germline CDR1 and CDR2 sequences are MNHEY and SMNVEV (reference sequence). The CDR3 DNA reads TGTGCCAGCAGAGTTCCAATCCAGGCAGACCTCACCGGGGAGCTGTTTTTT. The encoded protein is CASRVPIQADLTGELFF.

This clonotype was detected only a few times. This chain joins TRBV6-2 or TRBV6-3 and TRBJ1-1; no clear D. V lost 6 bases to trimming and J lost 1 base, with 9 bases between them. CDR1 and CDR2 from the germline V gene are MNHEY and SVGEGT. CDR3 size: 13 residues. In nucleotides, the CDR3 is TGTGCCAGCAGGATCGACGGGAACACTGAAGCTTTCTTT. This gives the protein CASRIDGNTEAFF.

The V call is TRBV28, the J call TRBJ2-6, with 7 nucleotides matching TRBD1. This CDR3 region has 15 residues. Germline lookup yields CDR1 MDHEN and CDR2 SYDVKM. With 8 bases clipped from V and 2 bases from J, the junction kept 6 bases outside the gene matches. CDR3 region: CASQQGNTGANVLTF. The CDR3 region has the DNA TGTGCCAGCCAACAGGGGAATACTGGGGCCAACGTCCTGACTTTC.

This clonotype was found a few times. V and J are TRBV6-2 or TRBV6-3 and TRBJ2-5; 7 bases align to TRBD2. The V and J ends lost 6 bases and 0 bases, in that order; junction bases with no gene match: 7. In germline, CDR1 is MNHEY, CDR2 SVGEGT. This CDR3 spans 15 amino acids. This CDR3 reads CASSHSGGNQETQYF. CDR3 sequence (DNA): TGTGCCAGCAGCCACTCCGGGGGGAACCAAGAGACCCAGTACTTC.

The chain joins TRBV7-9 to TRBJ2-7, with D possibly called TRBD1 or TRBD2 (5 bases each). CDR3 length: 16 amino acids. The germline CDR1 and CDR2 sequences are SEHNR and FQNEAQ (reference sequence). The V and J ends lost 5 bases and 3 bases respectively, with 20 bases between them. Here the CDR3 DNA reads TGTGCCAGCAGCAGTCCCGCTGCCGGGACCAACTACGAGCAGTACTTC. This codes for CASSSPAAGTNYEQYF.

V and J are TRBV12-3 or TRBV12-4 and TRBJ2-2; a possible D gene is TRBD2 (6 bases). This CDR3 is built from 15 residues. With 5 bases removed from V and 3 bases from J, the gap between germline ends came to 13 bases. This CDR3 reads CASSASGSDTGELFF. In nucleotides, the CDR3 is TGTGCCAGCAGTGCCTCCGGGAGTGACACCGGGGAGCTGTTTTTT.

This clonotype was seen more than once but under ten times. The chain has TRBV7-2 and TRBJ2-4, with 8 bases identical to TRBD2. The J segment lost 9 bases and the V segment lost 4 bases, leaving 8 bases of the junction unmatched. The CDR3 runs to 14 residues. Germline V gene data show CDR1 as SGHTA and CDR2 as FQGNSA. The CDR3 DNA sequence: TGTGCCAGCAGCTCGGGACTAGGGGTCGCCATTCAGTACTTC. Residues: CASSSGLGVAIQYF.

This clonotype has ten or more counts. This chain connects TRBV28 to TRBJ2-1; D could derive from TRBD1 or TRBD2 (5 bases each). V dropped 2 bases and J dropped 7 bases, with 9 bases sitting between them. The CDR3 totals 13 residues. Germline CDR1 is MDHEN and CDR2 is SYDVKM. The chain's CDR3 is CASSLRDGNEQFF. The CDR3 DNA reads TGTGCCAGCAGTTTACGGGACGGGAATGAGCAGTTCTTC.

The chain recombines TRBV11-2 with TRBJ2-3; 8 bases are shared with TRBD1. The CDR3 consists of 15 residues. Germline CDR1 SGHAT, CDR2 FQNNGV. V shed 5 bases and J 3 bases; nucleotides not matched to a gene: 7. As DNA, the CDR3 is TGTGCCAGCAGCCTGACAGGGGTTGAGACAGATACGCAGTATTTT. Encoded protein: CASSLTGVETDTQYF.

J is TRBJ2-1 and V is TRBV5-1; possible D gene TRBD2, 6 bases. With 5 bases removed from V and 5 bases from J, the gap between germline ends came to 14 bases. The CDR3 consists of 14 residues. CDR1 is SGHRS and CDR2 is YFSETQ in the germline V gene. CDR3 in amino acids: CASRPGLKNNEQFF. CDR3 coding DNA: TGCGCCAGCAGGCCGGGACTCAAGAACAATGAGCAGTTCTTC.

The rearrangement links TRBV25-1 to TRBJ1-2, with D perhaps matching TRBD1 (5 bases). With 1 base removed from V and 0 bases from J, the gap between germline ends came to 9 bases. This CDR3 contains 15 residues. Germline lookup yields CDR1 MGHDK and CDR2 SYGVNS. CDR3 nucleotides: TGTGCCAGCAGTGAATTGGGACCGTCTAACTATGGCTACACCTTC. Encoded protein: CASSELGPSNYGYTF.

The chain joins TRBV12-3 or TRBV12-4 to TRBJ2-2, with 7 bases aligning to TRBD1. After removal of 4 bases from V and 6 bases from J, the junction contained 14 bases not matched to a gene. The CDR3 runs to 17 residues. CDR3 bases: TGTGCCAGCAGTTATTCAGGGGGTTTGAGGGGTCCCGGGGAGCTGTTTTTT. It is translated as CASSYSGGLRGPGELFF.

The chain has TRBV5-1 and TRBJ2-5; 9 nucleotides agree with TRBD2. This CDR3 has 13 residues. Germline lookup yields CDR1 SGHRS and CDR2 YFSETQ. The junction had 6 bases not matched to a gene; V was cut back by 7 bases and J by 5 bases. The CDR3 nucleotides read TGCGCCAGCTCTAGCGGGAAGGGGGAGACCCAGTACTTC. Amino acids: CASSSGKGETQYF.

This clonotype was seen a handful of times. The V and J genes are TRBV5-1 and TRBJ2-5; D ambiguous. The CDR3 totals 13 residues. Germline CDR1 SGHRS, CDR2 YFSETQ. V was shortened by 0 bases and J by 0 bases, with 3 bases between the two germline ends. The CDR3 nucleotides read TGCGCCAGCAGCTTGGGGAACCAAGAGACCCAGTACTTC. Its translation is CASSLGNQETQYF. The entire variable domain, with the rest obtained from reference TRBV5-1 and TRBJ2-5, is as follows: KAGVTQTPRYLIKTRGQQVTLSCSPISGHRSVSWYQQTPGQGLQFLFEYFSETQRNKGNFPGRFSGRQFSNSRSEMNVSTLELGDSALYLCASSLGNQETQYFGPGTRLLVL.